Reported below is one T cell receptor beta chain. What it recognizes is unknown. The CDR3 length is 17 residues. Germline V lookup: CDR1 GTSNPN, CDR2 SVGIG (reference sequence). The V end lost 1 base, the J end lost 0 bases, and 13 bases lay between the germline ends. This sample's treatment: roughly ten-day PBMC culture with coronavirus spike peptide pools or control peptides (ViraFEST assay). The source of the sample is a study of vaccination and CD4 T cells after COVID-19. Across the whole study: Each participant was administered two doses of a vaccine, which was either BNT162b2 or mRNA-1273.

Sequenced with the Oncomine TCR Beta short-read assay was DNA taken from cultured CD4+ T cells. TCRdb re-derived calls from the PCR reads in MiXCR, one entry per CDR3 protein. The sample consists of around 12,000 distinct CDR3 sequences, roughly 36% of them appearing once. Sequencing used cultured CD4+ T cells from blood. The rearrangement links TRBV30 to TRBJ1-6; D possibly corresponds to TRBD1 (6 bases). This sequence originates from a human donor with COVID-19. In DNA, the CDR3 is TGTGCCTGGAGTGGGACAGCGACGAGCTCCTATAATTCACCCCTCCACTTT. Translating it yields CAWSGTATSSYNSPLHF.